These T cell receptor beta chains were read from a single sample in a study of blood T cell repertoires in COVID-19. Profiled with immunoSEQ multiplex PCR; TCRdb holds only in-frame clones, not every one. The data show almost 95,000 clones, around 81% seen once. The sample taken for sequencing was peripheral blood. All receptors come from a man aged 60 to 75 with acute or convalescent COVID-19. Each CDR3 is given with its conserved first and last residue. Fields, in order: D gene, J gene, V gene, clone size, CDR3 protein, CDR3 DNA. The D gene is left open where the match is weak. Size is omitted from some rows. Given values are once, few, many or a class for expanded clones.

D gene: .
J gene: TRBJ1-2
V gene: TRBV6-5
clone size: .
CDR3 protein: CASSYSRGTPGGYTF
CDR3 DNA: TGTGCCAGCAGTTACTCGAGGGGGACCCCAGGAGGCTACACCTTC

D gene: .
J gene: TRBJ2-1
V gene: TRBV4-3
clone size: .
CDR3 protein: CASSQGPVGVVNEQFF
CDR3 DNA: TGCGCCAGCAGCCAAGGCCCCGTAGGAGTGGTAAATGAGCAGTTCTTC

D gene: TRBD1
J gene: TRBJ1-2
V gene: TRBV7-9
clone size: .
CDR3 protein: CASSLGQGEDGYTF
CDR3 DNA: TGTGCCAGCAGTCTAGGACAGGGCGAGGATGGCTACACCTTC

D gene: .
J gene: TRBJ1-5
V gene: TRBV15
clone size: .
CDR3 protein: CATSRGQEVGNQPQHF
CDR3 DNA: TGTGCCACCAGCAGAGGCCAAGAGGTAGGCAATCAGCCCCAGCATTTT

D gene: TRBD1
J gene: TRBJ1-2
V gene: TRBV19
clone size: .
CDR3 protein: CASSSGTGGSYGYTF
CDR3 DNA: TGTGCCAGTAGTTCCGGGACAGGGGGCAGCTATGGCTACACCTTC

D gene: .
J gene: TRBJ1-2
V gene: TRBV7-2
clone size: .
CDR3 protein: CASSLRVVQHYGYTF
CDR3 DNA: TGTGCCAGCAGCTTACGGGTGGTCCAGCACTATGGCTACACCTTC

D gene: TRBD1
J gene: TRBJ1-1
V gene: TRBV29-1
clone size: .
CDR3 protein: CSARGVKGAVNTEAFF
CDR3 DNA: TGCAGCGCCCGAGGGGTAAAGGGGGCTGTAAACACTGAAGCTTTCTTT

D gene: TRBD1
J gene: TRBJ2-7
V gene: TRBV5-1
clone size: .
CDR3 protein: CASSEQGPAYEQYF
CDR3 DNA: TGCGCCAGCAGCGAACAGGGGCCCGCCTACGAGCAGTACTTC

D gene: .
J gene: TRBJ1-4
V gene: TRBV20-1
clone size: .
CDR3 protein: CSASNYEKLFF
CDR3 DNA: TGCAGTGCTAGTAACTATGAAAAACTGTTTTTT

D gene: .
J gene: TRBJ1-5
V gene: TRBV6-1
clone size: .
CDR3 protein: CASSDTQGRNQPQHF
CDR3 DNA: TGTGCCAGCAGTGACACACAGGGCCGCAATCAGCCCCAGCATTTT

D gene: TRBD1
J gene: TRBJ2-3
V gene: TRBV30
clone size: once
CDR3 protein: CAWQGARDTQYF
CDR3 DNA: TGTGCCTGGCAGGGGGCAAGAGATACGCAGTATTTT

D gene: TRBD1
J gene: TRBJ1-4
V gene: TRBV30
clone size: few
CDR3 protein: CAWSVGTGIGKLFF
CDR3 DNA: TGTGCCTGGAGTGTAGGGACAGGGATCGGGAAACTGTTTTTT

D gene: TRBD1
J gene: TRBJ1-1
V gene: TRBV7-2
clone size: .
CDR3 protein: CASSADRAEAFF
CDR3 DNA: TGTGCCAGCAGCGCGGACAGGGCTGAAGCTTTCTTT

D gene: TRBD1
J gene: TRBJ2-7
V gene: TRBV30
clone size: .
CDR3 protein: CAWSVTDRGYEQYF
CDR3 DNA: TGTGCCTGGAGTGTAACGGACAGGGGCTACGAGCAGTACTTC

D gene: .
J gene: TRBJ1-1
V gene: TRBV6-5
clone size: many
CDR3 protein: CASSYRGAPNTEAFF
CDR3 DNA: TGTGCCAGCAGTTACCGGGGTGCCCCGAACACTGAAGCTTTCTTT

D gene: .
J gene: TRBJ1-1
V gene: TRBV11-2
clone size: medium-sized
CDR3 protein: CASSSPRGIMNTEAFF
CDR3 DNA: TGTGCCAGCAGCTCCCCCCGGGGTATAATGAACACTGAAGCTTTCTTT

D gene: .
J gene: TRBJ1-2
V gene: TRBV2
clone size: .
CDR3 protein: CAGRESEGYTF
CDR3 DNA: TGTGCCGGGAGGGAATCTGAGGGCTACACCTTC

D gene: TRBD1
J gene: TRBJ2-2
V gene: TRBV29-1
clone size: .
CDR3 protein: CSVGDRVNTGELFF
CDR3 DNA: TGCAGCGTGGGGGACAGGGTGAACACCGGGGAGCTGTTTTTT

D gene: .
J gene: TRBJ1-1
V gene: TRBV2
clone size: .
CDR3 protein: CASRYQGIAEAFF
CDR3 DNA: TGTGCCAGCAGGTATCAGGGTATTGCTGAAGCTTTCTTT

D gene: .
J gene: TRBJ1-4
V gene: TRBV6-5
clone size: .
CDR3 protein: CASSYGRGGEKLFF
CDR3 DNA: TGTGCCAGCAGTTACGGGCGGGGGGGTGAAAAACTGTTTTTT

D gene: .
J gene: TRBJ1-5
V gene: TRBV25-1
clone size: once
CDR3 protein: CASSQTGSNQPQHF
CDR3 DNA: TGTGCCAGCAGTCAAACAGGGTCCAATCAGCCCCAGCATTTT

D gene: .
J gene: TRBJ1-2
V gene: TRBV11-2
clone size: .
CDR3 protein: CAHSGANYGYTF
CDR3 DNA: TGTGCCCACTCCGGTGCTAACTATGGCTACACCTTC

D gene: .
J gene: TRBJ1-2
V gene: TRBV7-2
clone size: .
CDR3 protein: CASSLETVYGYTF
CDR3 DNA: TGTGCCAGCAGCTTAGAGACAGTCTATGGCTACACCTTC

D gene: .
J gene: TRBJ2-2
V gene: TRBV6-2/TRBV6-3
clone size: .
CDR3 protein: CASSYGGVGTGELFF
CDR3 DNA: TGTGCCAGCAGTTACGGGGGCGTGGGAACCGGGGAGCTGTTTTTT

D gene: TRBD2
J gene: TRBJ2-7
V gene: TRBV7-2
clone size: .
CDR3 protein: CASSPGASGTYEQYF
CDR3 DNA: TGTGCCAGCAGCCCTGGGGCTAGCGGAACCTACGAGCAGTACTTC

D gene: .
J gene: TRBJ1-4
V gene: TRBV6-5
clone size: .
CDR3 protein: CASSPRYASNEKLFF
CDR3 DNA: TGTGCCAGCAGTCCACGATATGCGTCTAATGAAAAACTGTTTTTT

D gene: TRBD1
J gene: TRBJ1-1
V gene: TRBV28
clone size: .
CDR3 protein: CASSYPGDSGEAFF
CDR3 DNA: TGTGCCAGCAGTTATCCAGGGGACAGTGGTGAAGCTTTCTTT

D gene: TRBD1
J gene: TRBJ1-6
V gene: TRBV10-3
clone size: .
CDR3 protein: CAIGDRGNSPLHF
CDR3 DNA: TGTGCCATCGGGGACAGGGGAAATTCACCCCTCCACTTT

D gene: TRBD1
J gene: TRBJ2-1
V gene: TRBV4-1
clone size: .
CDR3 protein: CASSPTGTGSYNEQFF
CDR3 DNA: TGCGCCAGCAGCCCCACCGGGACAGGGTCCTACAATGAGCAGTTCTTC

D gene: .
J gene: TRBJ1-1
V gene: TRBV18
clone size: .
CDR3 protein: CASSPTGMEAEAFF
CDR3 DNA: TGTGCCAGCTCACCCACAGGGATGGAGGCTGAAGCTTTCTTT

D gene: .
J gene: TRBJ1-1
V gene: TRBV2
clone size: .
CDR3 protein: CASTYRGQNTEAFF
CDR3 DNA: TGTGCCAGCACCTACCGGGGACAGAACACTGAAGCTTTCTTT

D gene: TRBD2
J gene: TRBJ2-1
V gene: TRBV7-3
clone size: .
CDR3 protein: CASSLDGGAPNEQFF
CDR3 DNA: TGTGCCAGCAGCTTAGACGGGGGGGCGCCCAATGAGCAGTTCTTC

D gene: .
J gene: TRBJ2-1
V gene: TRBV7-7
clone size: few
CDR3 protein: CASSVGRTVSYNEQFF
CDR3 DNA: TGTGCCAGCAGCGTAGGGAGGACGGTTTCCTACAATGAGCAGTTCTTC

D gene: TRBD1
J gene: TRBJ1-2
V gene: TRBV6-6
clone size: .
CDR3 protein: CASSRSGTGGRGYGYTF
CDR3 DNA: TGTGCCAGCAGTCGTTCCGGGACAGGGGGCCGGGGCTATGGCTACACCTTC

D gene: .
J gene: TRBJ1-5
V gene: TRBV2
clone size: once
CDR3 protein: CASTLGRGAYSNQPQHF
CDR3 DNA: TGTGCCAGCACTTTGGGCCGGGGAGCTTATAGCAATCAGCCCCAGCATTTT

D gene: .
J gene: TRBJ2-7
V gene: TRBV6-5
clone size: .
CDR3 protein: CASSAGITYEQYF
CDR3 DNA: TGTGCCAGCAGCGCCGGGATTACCTACGAGCAGTACTTC

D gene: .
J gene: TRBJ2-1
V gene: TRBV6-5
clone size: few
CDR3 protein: CASTVGEPRSEQFF
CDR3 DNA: TGTGCCAGCACGGTGGGAGAACCCCGAAGCGAGCAGTTCTTC

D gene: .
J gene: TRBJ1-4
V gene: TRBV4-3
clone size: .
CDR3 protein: CASSQDRGGSLATNEKLFF
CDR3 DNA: TGCGCCAGCAGCCAAGATCGGGGAGGGAGCCTTGCAACTAATGAAAAACTGTTTTTT

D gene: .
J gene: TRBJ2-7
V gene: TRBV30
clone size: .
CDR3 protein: CAWSVLGSGSEQYF
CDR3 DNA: TGTGCCTGGAGTGTACTCGGCTCAGGATCCGAGCAGTACTTC

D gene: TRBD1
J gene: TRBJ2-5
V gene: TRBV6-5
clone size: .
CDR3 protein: CASTRDRQETQYF
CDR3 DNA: TGTGCCAGCACTCGGGACAGACAAGAGACCCAGTACTTC

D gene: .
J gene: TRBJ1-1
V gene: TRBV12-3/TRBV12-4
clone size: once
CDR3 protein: CASSLKGVRAFF
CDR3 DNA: TGTGCCAGCAGTTTAAAGGGGGTTCGGGCTTTCTTT

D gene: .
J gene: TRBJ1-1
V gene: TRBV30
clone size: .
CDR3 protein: CAWIPVGPNTEAFF
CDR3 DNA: TGTGCCTGGATCCCCGTGGGGCCGAACACTGAAGCTTTCTTT

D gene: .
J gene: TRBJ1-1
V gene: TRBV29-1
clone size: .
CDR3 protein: CSVRGTGRSNTEAFF
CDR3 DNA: TGCAGCGTGAGGGGCACAGGGCGCTCGAACACTGAAGCTTTCTTT

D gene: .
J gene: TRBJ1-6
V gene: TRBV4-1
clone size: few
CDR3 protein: CASSQDTGRGITALSPLHF
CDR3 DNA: TGCGCCAGCAGCCAAGATACGGGGAGGGGTATAACCGCGCTATCACCCCTCCACTTT

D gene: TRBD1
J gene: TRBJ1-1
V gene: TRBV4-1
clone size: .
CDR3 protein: CASSLGQGWTEAFF
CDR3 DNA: TGCGCCAGCAGCCTGGGACAGGGGTGGACTGAAGCTTTCTTT

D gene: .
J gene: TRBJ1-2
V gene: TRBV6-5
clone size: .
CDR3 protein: CASSSGGANNYGYTF
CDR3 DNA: TGTGCCAGCAGCTCCGGCGGGGCGAATAACTATGGCTACACCTTC

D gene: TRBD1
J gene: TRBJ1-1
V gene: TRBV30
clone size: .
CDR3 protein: CAWSNTVQGDTEAFF
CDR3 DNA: TGTGCCTGGAGTAATACAGTACAGGGGGACACTGAAGCTTTCTTT

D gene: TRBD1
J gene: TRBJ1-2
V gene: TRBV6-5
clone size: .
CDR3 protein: CASRTGTAVYGYTF
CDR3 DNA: TGTGCCAGCAGGACCGGGACAGCAGTCTATGGCTACACCTTC

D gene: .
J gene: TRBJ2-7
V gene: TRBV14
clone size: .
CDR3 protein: CASSHIGGSYEQYF
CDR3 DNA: TGTGCCAGCAGCCACATCGGCGGATCCTACGAGCAGTACTTC

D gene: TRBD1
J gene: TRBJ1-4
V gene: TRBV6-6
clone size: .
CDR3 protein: CASSYRDRGEKLFF
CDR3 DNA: TGTGCCAGCAGTTACCGGGACAGGGGAGAAAAACTGTTTTTT